Following are 5 T cell receptor beta chains from one sample sequenced in a study of tumour-infiltrating T cells in Burkitt lymphoma. The data were produced by immunoSEQ multiplex PCR, yet TCRdb's version contains in-frame clones alone and is incomplete. The sample lists over 4,000 clones, more than 20% seen once, with 26% in the top ten. The sample comprised tumor tissue. Source of these receptors: a human donor with diffuse large B-cell lymphoma.

The rearrangement links TRBV30 to TRBJ1-5, with 8 nucleotides matching TRBD1. CDR3 length: 16 residues. Germline CDR1 reads GTSNPN; CDR2 reads SVGIG (reference sequence). The V segment lost 7 bases and the J segment 5 bases; nucleotides outside the gene matches: 16. The CDR3 nucleotides are TGTGCCTCAGGGACAGGTGGCAGTCCACGCGATCAGCCCCAGCATTTT. Protein product: CASGTGGSPRDQPQHF.

V is TRBV7-9 and J is TRBJ1-2; no firm D call. Between the trimmed V and J ends, which lost 5 bases and 3 bases, there was a span of 13 bases. The length of the CDR3 is 14 residues. Germline V gene sequence: CDR1 SEHNR, CDR2 FQNEAQ (reference sequence). The CDR3 here is CASSRSTADYGYTF. For the CDR3, the DNA is TGTGCCAGCAGCCGATCGACCGCCGACTATGGCTACACCTTC. Supplemented by reference TRBV7-9 and TRBJ1-2, the full variable domain reads DTGVSQNPRHKITKRGQNVTFRCDPISEHNRLYWYRQTLGQGPEFLTYFQNEAQLEKSRLLSDRFSAERPKGSFSTLEIQRTEQGDSAMYLCASSRSTADYGYTFGSGTRLTVV.

The chain employs TRBV5-1 and TRBJ1-2, with 7 bases lining up with TRBD1. The J segment lost 8 bases and the V segment lost 4 bases, leaving 11 bases of the junction unmatched. In germline, CDR1 is SGHRS, CDR2 YFSETQ. The CDR3 spans 14 residues. The CDR3 DNA reads TGCGCCAGCAGCCCTGGACAGGTACCGAGCGGCTACACCTTC. Translated, it gives CASSPGQVPSGYTF.

The chain links TRBV7-2 to TRBJ2-1, with 12 bases identical to TRBD2. V shed 6 bases, J shed 7 bases, and the junction held 7 bases outside the gene matches. This CDR3 is 15 amino acids long. Germline lookup yields CDR1 SGHTA and CDR2 FQGNSA. This CDR3 is CASRDGLAGKNEQFF. The CDR3 DNA reads as TGTGCCAGCAGAGACGGACTAGCGGGAAAGAATGAGCAGTTCTTC.

This chain uses TRBV6-1 with TRBJ2-7; D ambiguous. The CDR3 totals 14 residues. Germline assignment: CDR1 MNHNS and CDR2 SASEGT. V lost 9 bases and J lost 0, with 15 bases in between. CDR3 region: CASSTGPDSYEQYF. As DNA, the CDR3 is TGTGCCAGTAGTACTGGGCCGGACTCCTACGAGCAGTACTTC.